The clone carrying this TCR beta chain came up many times. The data derive from a study of read filtering for tumor transcriptome and immune sequencing. V was trimmed by 0 bases and J by 1 base, leaving 15 bases between them. This CDR3 is 18 amino acids long. Germline-derived CDR1 and CDR2 are LGHDT and YNNKEL (reference sequence). This library used roughly 0.4 ug RNA and molecular barcoded adaptors spanning alpha/delta and beta/gamma chains. TCRdb reprocessed the reads with MiXCR, giving one entry per CDR3 protein. The sample includes around 130,000 distinct CDR3 sequences, over 10% of them seen just once.

The chain links TRBV3-1 to TRBJ2-2; a weak D match, TRBD2 (5 bases). The sequencing input was a population of CD138-negative cells sorted from bone marrow. This TCR was sampled from a donor aged 40 or over with multiple myeloma. CDR3 sequence: CASSQDWRRIQNTGELFF. The CDR3, as DNA: TGTGCCAGCAGCCAAGATTGGAGGCGGATCCAGAACACCGGGGAGCTGTTTTTT.